This TCR beta chain was documented in a study of T cell clusters in autoimmune cytopenias. Study summary: TRB sequencing had a median 51,575 reads and about 2,500 distinct clonotypes per sample.

TRB was amplified from 250 ng of peripheral blood genomic DNA per sample. Multiplex touch-down PCR amplified TRB using TRB-A and TRB-B pools in one tube. One entry per CDR3 protein, without DNA, is what TCRdb gives after re-calling the multiplex PCR reads. The repertoire shows 7,000 or so distinct CDR3 sequences; the top ten hold 18%. CDR3 length equals 13 residues. CDR1 ENHRY and CDR2 SYGVKD come from the germline V gene. This sample also belongs to another study, concerning T cell repertoires in aging, cancer and after chemotherapy. From that paper: Median generation probability rose over the chemotherapy interval in each cancer cohort, suggesting rebound thymic output.

The material sequenced was peripheral blood. This rearrangement joins TRBV10-3 to TRBJ1-2. The sequence derives from a human donor in good health. The CDR3 region is CAIGREGVRGYTF.